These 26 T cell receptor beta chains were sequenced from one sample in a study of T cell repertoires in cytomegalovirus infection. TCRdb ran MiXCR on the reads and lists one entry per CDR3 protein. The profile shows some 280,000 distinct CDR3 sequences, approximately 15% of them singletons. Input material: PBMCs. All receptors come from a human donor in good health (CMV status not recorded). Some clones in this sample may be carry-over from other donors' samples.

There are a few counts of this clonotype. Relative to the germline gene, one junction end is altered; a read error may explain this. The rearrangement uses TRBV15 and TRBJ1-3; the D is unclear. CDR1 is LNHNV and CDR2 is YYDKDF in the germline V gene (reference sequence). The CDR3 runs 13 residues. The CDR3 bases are TGTGCCACCAGCGGAGATGGTGCAAACACCATATATTTT. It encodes CATSGDGANTIYF.

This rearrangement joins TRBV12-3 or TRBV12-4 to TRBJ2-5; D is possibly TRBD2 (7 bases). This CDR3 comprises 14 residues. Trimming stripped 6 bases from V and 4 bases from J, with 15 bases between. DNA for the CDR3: TGTGCCAGCAGCTTCCGGGGGGCGGGAGAGACCCAGTACTTC. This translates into CASSFRGAGETQYF.

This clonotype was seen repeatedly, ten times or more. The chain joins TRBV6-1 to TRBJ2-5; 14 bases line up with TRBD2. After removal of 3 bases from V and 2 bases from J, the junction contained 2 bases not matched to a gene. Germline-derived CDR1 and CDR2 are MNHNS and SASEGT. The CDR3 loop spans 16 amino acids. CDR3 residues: CASSDGLAGGQETQYF. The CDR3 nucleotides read TGTGCCAGCAGTGACGGACTAGCGGGGGGACAAGAGACCCAGTACTTC.

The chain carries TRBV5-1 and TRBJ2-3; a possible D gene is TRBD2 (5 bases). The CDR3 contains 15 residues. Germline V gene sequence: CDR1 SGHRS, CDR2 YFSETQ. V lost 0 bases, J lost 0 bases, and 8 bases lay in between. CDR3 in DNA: TGCGCCAGCAGCTTGGTGGGAGCGAGCACAGATACGCAGTATTTT. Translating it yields CASSLVGASTDTQYF.

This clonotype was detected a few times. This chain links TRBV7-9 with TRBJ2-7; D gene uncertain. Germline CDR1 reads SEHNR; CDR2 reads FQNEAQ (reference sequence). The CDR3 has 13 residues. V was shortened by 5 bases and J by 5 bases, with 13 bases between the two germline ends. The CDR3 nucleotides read TGTGCCAGCAGCCGTATTGTATCCCACGAGCAGTACTTC. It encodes CASSRIVSHEQYF.

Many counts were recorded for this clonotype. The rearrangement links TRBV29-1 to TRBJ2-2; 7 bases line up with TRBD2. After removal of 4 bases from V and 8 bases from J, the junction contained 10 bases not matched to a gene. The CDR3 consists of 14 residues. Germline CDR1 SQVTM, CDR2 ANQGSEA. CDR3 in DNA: TGCAGCGTTGGAGTGGGGGGGGGAAGTGGGGAGCTGTTTTTT. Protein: CSVGVGGGSGELFF.

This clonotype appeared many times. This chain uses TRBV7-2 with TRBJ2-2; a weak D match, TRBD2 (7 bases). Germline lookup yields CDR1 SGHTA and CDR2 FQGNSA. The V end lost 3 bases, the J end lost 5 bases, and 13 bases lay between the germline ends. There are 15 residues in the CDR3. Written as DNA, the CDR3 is TGTGCCAGCAGCTTGCGGGGGCCGAGGACCGGGGAGCTGTTTTTT. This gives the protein CASSLRGPRTGELFF.

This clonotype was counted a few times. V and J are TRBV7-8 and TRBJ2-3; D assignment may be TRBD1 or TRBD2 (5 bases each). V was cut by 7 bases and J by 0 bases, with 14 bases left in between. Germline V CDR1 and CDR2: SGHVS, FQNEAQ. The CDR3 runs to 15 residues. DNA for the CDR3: TGTGCCAGCACAACTGGGACGTCTAGCACAGATACGCAGTATTTT. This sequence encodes CASTTGTSSTDTQYF.

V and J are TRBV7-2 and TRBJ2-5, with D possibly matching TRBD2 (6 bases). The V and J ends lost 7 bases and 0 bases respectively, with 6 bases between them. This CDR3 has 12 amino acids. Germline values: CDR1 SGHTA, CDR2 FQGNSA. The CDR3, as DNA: TGTGCCAGCATAGCGGACCAAGAGACCCAGTACTTC. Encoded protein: CASIADQETQYF.

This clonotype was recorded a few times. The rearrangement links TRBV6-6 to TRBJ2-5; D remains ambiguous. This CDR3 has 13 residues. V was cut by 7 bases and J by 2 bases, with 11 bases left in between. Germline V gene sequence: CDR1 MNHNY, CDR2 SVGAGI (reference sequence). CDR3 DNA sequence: TGTGCCAGCAACCCACGTGTTCAAGAGACCCAGTACTTC. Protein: CASNPRVQETQYF.

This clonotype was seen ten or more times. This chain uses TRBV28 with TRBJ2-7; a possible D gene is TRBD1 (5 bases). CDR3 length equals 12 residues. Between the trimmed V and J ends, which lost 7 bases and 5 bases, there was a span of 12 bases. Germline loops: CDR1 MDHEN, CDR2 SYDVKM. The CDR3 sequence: CASNAGMDEQYF. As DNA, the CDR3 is TGTGCCAGCAATGCAGGGATGGACGAGCAGTACTTC.

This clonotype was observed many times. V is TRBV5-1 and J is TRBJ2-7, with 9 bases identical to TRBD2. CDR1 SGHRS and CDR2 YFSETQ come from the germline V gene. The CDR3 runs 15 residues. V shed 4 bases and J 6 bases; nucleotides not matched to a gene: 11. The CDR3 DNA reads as TGCGCCAGCAGCCCTGGCGGGACTAGCAGACCCGAGCAGTACTTC. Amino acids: CASSPGGTSRPEQYF.

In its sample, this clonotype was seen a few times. The CDR3 DNA follows: TGTGCCAGCAGAAATAGCCCGGACACGAATTCACCCCTCCACTTT. This codes for CASRNSPDTNSPLHF. V and J are TRBV6-5 and TRBJ1-6; perhaps TRBD1 as D (5 bases). CDR1 and CDR2 (germline): MNHEY, SVGAGI. The CDR3 is made up of 15 amino acids. Deletions cut 6 bases from V and 7 bases from J, with 16 bases between.

Here the CDR3 reads CSIAARKGNIQYF. As DNA, the CDR3 is TGCAGTATCGCGGCCAGAAAAGGAAACATTCAGTACTTC. This rearrangement joins TRBV20-1 to TRBJ2-4; D call uncertain. CDR3 length: 13 amino acids. Looked up from germline, CDR1 is DFQATT and CDR2 is SNEGSKA (reference sequence). Trimming removed 8 bases at V and 6 bases at J, with 17 bases between.

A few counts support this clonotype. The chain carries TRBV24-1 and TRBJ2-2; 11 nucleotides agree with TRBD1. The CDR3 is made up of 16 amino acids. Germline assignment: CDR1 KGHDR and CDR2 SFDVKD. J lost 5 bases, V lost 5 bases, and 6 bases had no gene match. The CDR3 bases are TGTGCCACCAGTGTCGCGGGGACAGGGGGAACCGGGGAGCTGTTTTTT. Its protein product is CATSVAGTGGTGELFF.

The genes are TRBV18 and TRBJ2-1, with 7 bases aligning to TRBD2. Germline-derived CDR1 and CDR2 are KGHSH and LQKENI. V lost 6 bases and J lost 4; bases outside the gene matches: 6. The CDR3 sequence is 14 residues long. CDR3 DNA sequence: TGTGCCAGCTCCGCGGCTAGCGGTTACAATGAGCAGTTCTTC. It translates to CASSAASGYNEQFF.

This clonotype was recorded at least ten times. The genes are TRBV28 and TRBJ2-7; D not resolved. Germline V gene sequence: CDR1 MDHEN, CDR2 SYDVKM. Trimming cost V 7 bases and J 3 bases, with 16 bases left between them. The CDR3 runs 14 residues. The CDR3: CASIPDGARYEQYF. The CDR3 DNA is TGTGCCAGCATTCCGGACGGAGCCCGCTACGAGCAGTACTTC.

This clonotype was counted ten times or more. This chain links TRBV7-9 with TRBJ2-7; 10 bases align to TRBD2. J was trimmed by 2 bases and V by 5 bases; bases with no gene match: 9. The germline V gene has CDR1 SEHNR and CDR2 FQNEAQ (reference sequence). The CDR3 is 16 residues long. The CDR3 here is CASSPEGLAGAYEQYF. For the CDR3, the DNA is TGTGCCAGCAGCCCAGAGGGTCTAGCGGGAGCCTACGAGCAGTACTTC. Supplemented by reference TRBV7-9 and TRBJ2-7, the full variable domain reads DTGVSQNPRHKITKRGQNVTFRCDPISEHNRLYWYRQTLGQGPEFLTYFQNEAQLEKSRLLSDRFSAERPKGSFSTLEIQRTEQGDSAMYLCASSPEGLAGAYEQYFGPGTRLTVT.

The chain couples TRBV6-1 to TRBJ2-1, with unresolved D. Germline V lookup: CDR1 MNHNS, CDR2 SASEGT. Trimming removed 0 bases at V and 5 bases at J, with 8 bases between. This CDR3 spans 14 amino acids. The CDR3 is CASSEADGHNEQFF. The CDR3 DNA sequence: TGTGCCAGCAGTGAAGCTGACGGACACAATGAGCAGTTCTTC.

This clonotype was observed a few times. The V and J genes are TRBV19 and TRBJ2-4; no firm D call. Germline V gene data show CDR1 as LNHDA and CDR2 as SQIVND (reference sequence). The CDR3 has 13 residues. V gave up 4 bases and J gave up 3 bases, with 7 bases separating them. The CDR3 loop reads CASSTPDKNIQYF. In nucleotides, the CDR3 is TGTGCCAGTAGTACCCCGGACAAAAACATTCAGTACTTC. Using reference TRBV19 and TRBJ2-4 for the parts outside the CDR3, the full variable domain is DGGITQSPKYLFRKEGQNVTLSCEQNLNHDAMYWYRQDPGQGLRLIYYSQIVNDFQKGDIAEGYSVSREKKESFPLTVTSAQKNPTAFYLCASSTPDKNIQYFGAGTRLSVL.

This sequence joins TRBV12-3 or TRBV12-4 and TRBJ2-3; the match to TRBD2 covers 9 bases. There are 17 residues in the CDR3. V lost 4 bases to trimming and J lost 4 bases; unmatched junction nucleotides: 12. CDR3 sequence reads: CASSSLRLAEGADTQYF. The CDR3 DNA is TGTGCCAGCAGTTCCTTACGACTAGCGGAGGGGGCAGATACGCAGTATTTT.

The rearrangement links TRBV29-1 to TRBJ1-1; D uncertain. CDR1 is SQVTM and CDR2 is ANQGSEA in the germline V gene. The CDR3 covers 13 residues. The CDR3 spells CRAGNDLNTEAFF. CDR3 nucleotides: TGCAGGGCTGGGAACGACTTGAACACTGAAGCTTTCTTT.

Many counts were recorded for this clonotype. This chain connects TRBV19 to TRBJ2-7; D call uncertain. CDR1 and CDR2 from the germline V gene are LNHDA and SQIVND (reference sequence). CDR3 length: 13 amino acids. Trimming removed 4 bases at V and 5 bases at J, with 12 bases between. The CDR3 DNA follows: TGTGCCAGTAGTAACGGTAGGTTCGACGAGCAGTACTTC. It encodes CASSNGRFDEQYF.

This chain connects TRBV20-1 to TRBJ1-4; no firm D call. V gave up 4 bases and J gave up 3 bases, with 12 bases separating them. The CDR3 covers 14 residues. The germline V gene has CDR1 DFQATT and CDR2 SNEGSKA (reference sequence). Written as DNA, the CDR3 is TGCAGTGCTATTAGCGGGCTTTCTAATGAAAAACTGTTTTTT. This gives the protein CSAISGLSNEKLFF.

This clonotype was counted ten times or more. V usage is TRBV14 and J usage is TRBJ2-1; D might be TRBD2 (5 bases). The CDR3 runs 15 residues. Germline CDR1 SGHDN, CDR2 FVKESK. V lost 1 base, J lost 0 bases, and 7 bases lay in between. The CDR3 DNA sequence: TGTGCCAGCAGCCAAGCCGGGATCTCCTACAATGAGCAGTTCTTC. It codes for CASSQAGISYNEQFF.

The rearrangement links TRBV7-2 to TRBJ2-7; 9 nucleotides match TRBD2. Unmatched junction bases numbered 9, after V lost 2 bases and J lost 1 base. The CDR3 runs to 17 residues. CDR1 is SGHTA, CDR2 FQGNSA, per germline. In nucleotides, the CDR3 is TGTGCCAGCAGCTTAATTCCTAGCGGGGTCCTTTCCTACGAGCAGTACTTC. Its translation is CASSLIPSGVLSYEQYF.